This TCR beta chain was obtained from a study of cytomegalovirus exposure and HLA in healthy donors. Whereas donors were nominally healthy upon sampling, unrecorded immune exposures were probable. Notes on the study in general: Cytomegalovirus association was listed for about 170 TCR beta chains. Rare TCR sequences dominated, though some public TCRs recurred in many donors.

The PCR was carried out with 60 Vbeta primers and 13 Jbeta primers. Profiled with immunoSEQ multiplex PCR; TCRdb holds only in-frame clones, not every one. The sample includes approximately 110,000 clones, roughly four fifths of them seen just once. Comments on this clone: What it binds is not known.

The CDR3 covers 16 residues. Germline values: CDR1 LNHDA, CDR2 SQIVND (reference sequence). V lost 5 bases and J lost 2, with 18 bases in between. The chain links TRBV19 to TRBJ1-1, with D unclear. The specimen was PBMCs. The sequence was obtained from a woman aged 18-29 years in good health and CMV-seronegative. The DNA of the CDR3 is TGTGCCAGTAGTTCCCTCCTGCCGGAGATCAACACTGAAGCTTTCTTT. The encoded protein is CASSSLLPEINTEAFF.